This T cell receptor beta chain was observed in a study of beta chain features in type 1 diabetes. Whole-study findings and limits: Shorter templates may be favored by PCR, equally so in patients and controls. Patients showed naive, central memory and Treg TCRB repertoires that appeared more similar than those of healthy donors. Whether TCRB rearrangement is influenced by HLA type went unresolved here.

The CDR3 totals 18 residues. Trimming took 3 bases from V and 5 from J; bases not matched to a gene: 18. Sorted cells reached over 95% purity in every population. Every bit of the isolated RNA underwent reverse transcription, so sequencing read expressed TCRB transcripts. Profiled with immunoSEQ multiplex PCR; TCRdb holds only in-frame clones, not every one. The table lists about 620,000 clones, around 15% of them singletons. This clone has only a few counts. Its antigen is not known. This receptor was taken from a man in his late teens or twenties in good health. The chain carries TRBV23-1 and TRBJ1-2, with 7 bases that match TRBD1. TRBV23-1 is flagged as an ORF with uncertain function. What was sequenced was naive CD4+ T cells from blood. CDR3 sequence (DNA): TGCGCCAGCAGTCATCGATGGCGCGGGACAGCGATTCATTATGGCTACACCTTC. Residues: CASSHRWRGTAIHYGYTF.